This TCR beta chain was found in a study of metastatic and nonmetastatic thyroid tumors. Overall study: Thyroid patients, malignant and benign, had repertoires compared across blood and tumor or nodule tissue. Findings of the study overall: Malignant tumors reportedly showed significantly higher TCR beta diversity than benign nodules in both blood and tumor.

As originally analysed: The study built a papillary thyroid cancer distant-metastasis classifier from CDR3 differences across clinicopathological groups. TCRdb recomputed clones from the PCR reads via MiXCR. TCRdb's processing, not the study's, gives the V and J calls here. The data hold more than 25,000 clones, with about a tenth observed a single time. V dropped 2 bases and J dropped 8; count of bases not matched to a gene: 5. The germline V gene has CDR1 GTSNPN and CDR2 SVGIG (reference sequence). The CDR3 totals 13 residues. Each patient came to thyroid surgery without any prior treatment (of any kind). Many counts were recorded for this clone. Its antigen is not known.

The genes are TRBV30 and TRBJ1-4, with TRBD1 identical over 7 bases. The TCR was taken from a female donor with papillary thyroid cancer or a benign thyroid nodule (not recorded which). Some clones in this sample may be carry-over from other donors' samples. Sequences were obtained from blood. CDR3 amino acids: CAWSRRQGEKLFF. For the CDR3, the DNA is TGTGCCTGGAGTCGGAGACAGGGAGAAAAACTGTTTTTT.